Detailed here is one T cell receptor (beta chain). Methods used by the authors: By means of reference gene primer amplification, nucleated cell counts were estimated. Produced via immunoSEQ multiplex PCR; TCRdb's table is partial and in-frame only. That table is the source of V, J and clone size, and D and trimming were worked out from the DNA. Of about 210,000 clones in the sample, roughly 90% were seen once. The sample is drawn from a study of blood T cell repertoires in COVID-19. Looking at the study overall: Some COVID-19 samples were acute and others convalescent; all came from the United States, Italy and Spain.

The J segment lost 12 bases and the V segment lost 2 bases, leaving 5 bases of the junction unmatched. CDR1 is SNHLY and CDR2 is FYNNEI in the germline V gene. There are 12 residues in the CDR3. This TCR was recovered from a man between 18 and 29 years old with active or convalescent COVID-19. The sequenced material came from peripheral blood. V and J are TRBV2 and TRBJ2-3; 7 bases map to TRBD2. CDR3 region: CASSETGRSQYF. The CDR3 DNA sequence: TGTGCCAGCAGTGAAACCGGGAGGTCCCAGTATTTT.